The 28 T cell receptor beta chains reported below all come from one sample, sequenced in a study of shared clonotypes between healthy human individuals. The protocol was immunoSEQ multiplex PCR, while the TCRdb copy is restricted to in-frame clones and leaves out a portion. Among 950,000 to 1,100,000 clones listed, roughly 75% were seen once. The sequencing sample was made of memory CD4+ T cells sorted from blood. Specified subset: CD45RA-negative fraction. The source is a young man in good health.

The rearrangement joins TRBV19 to TRBJ1-5, with 7 bases that match TRBD1. V lost 5 bases to trimming and J lost 3 bases; unmatched junction nucleotides: 7. Germline lookup yields CDR1 LNHDA and CDR2 SQIVND (reference sequence). This CDR3 region has 15 residues. The CDR3: CASSEGGLINQPQHF. CDR3 sequence (DNA): TGTGCCAGTAGTGAAGGGGGCCTTATCAATCAGCCCCAGCATTTT.

The chain carries TRBV5-4 and TRBJ2-5; 9 bases fit TRBD2. In germline, CDR1 is SGHNT, CDR2 YYREEE (reference sequence). The CDR3 totals 15 residues. The ends lost 4 bases at V and 0 bases at J; junction bases unmatched: 4. The CDR3 loop reads CASSTGLANQETQYF. CDR3 bases: TGTGCCAGCAGCACCGGACTAGCGAACCAAGAGACCCAGTACTTC.

The rearrangement links TRBV19 to TRBJ1-5; D perhaps matches TRBD1 (6 bases). Germline CDR1 LNHDA, CDR2 SQIVND (reference sequence). With 6 bases removed from V and 3 bases from J, the gap between germline ends came to 12 bases. The CDR3 runs to 14 residues. CDR3 residues: CASSPGTLNQPQHF. For the CDR3, the DNA is TGTGCCAGTAGCCCCGGGACACTCAATCAGCCCCAGCATTTT.

This clone has only a few counts. The chain is built from TRBV6-1 and TRBJ2-1, with 9 nucleotides matching TRBD1. Germline CDR1 is MNHNS and CDR2 is SASEGT. The CDR3 is 15 amino acids. With V trimmed by 6 bases and J by 4 bases, 7 bases remained unmatched. The CDR3 nucleotides read TGTGCCAGCAGAGAACAGGGGGCGCAGTACAATGAGCAGTTCTTC. It translates to CASREQGAQYNEQFF.

This chain links TRBV5-4 with TRBJ2-3; 7 bases are a match to TRBD1. Unmatched junction bases numbered 3, after V lost 3 bases and J lost 5 bases. The CDR3 totals 13 residues. Looked up from germline, CDR1 is SGHNT and CDR2 is YYREEE (reference sequence). Here the CDR3 DNA reads TGTGCCAGCAGCTATGACAGGGAAGATACGCAGTATTTT. Protein product: CASSYDREDTQYF. Full variable domain (rest looked up from reference TRBV5-4 and TRBJ2-3): ETGVTQSPTHLIKTRGQQVTLRCSSQSGHNTVSWYQQALGQGPQFIFQYYREEENGRGNFPPRFSGLQFPNYSSELNVNALELDDSALYLCASSYDREDTQYFGPGTRLTVL.

V is TRBV28 and J is TRBJ2-5; tentatively, D is TRBD2 (7 bases). V lost 1 base, J lost 7 bases, and 16 bases lay in between. Germline V lookup: CDR1 MDHEN, CDR2 SYDVKM. The CDR3 totals 15 residues. In DNA, the CDR3 is TGTGCCAGCAGTTTATTTGGCGGGGGCGTGGGGACCCAGTACTTC. As protein: CASSLFGGGVGTQYF.

The chain is built from TRBV5-1 and TRBJ2-1; 12 positions agree with TRBD2. The ends lost 4 bases at V and 7 bases at J; junction bases unmatched: 9. In germline, CDR1 is SGHRS, CDR2 YFSETQ. The length of the CDR3 is 16 residues. CDR3 DNA: TGCGCCAGCAGCAGGAGGACTAGCGGGGCCTGGAATGAGCAGTTCTTC. Its translation: CASSRRTSGAWNEQFF.

CDR3 amino acids: CASSRTGAIEKLFF. Written as DNA, the CDR3 is TGTGCCAGCAGCCGGACAGGGGCTATTGAAAAACTGTTTTTT. V is TRBV5-5 and J is TRBJ1-4, with 9 bases aligning to TRBD1. Germline V gene data show CDR1 as SGHKS and CDR2 as YYEKEE (reference sequence). CDR3 length equals 14 residues. V shed 4 bases, J shed 7 bases, and the junction held 5 bases outside the gene matches.

The rearrangement links TRBV16 to TRBJ2-6; no definite D call. The V end was cut by 4 bases, the J end by 1 base, with 5 bases between. The CDR3 runs 14 residues. Looked up from germline, CDR1 is KGHSY and CDR2 is FQNENV. The CDR3 DNA is TGTGCCAGCAGCCCGCAATCTGGGGCCAACGTCCTGACTTTC. It codes for CASSPQSGANVLTF. Full variable domain (missing parts from reference TRBV16 and TRBJ2-6): GEEVAQTPKHLVRGEGQKAKLYCAPIKGHSYVFWYQQVLKNEFKFLISFQNENVFDETGMPKERFSAKCLPNSPCSLEIQATKLEDSAVYFCASSPQSGANVLTFGAGSRLTVL.

Only one count was recorded for this clone. The CDR3 sequence is CAISPTSNQPQHF. The DNA of the CDR3 is TGTGCCATCAGTCCGACTAGCAATCAGCCCCAGCATTTT. The chain has TRBV10-3 and TRBJ1-5; no firm D call. This CDR3 region has 13 residues. Trimming shortened V by 5 bases and J by 0 bases, and 5 bases separated the two germline ends. CDR1 is ENHRY, CDR2 SYGVKD, per germline.

The chain employs TRBV9 and TRBJ1-3, with D possibly matching TRBD1 (6 bases). V lost 3 bases and J 3 bases, leaving 13 bases between the germline ends. This CDR3 has 15 amino acids. CDR1 and CDR2 (germline): SGDLS, YYNGEE. The CDR3 DNA reads TGTGCCAGCAGCGAGGAAGGGACAAGTGGAAACACCATATATTTT. Amino acid sequence: CASSEEGTSGNTIYF.

The gene calls are TRBV4-3 and TRBJ2-1, with 9 bases that match TRBD2. Trimming at V came to 4 bases and at J to 7 bases, leaving 11 bases not matched to a gene. Germline CDR1 is LGHNA and CDR2 is YSLEER. This CDR3 contains 16 residues. CDR3 coding DNA: TGCGCCAGCAGCCTGAGATTAGCGGGAGATCGAAATGAGCAGTTCTTC. This encodes CASSLRLAGDRNEQFF.

The V gene is TRBV10-1, the J gene TRBJ1-1; D may be TRBD1 (5 bases). V lost 0 bases and J 6 bases, leaving 8 bases between the germline ends. From germline, CDR1 is WNHNN and CDR2 SYGVQD (reference sequence). The CDR3 is 13 residues long. CDR3 sequence: CASSESGASEAFF. In DNA form, the CDR3 reads TGCGCCAGCAGTGAGTCCGGGGCGTCTGAAGCTTTCTTT.

The J gene is TRBJ1-1, the V gene TRBV5-1, with 12 bases fitting TRBD1. The V gene's germline CDR1 is SGHRS and CDR2 YFSETQ. V dropped 4 bases and J dropped 0; count of bases not matched to a gene: 7. The CDR3 spans 17 residues. The CDR3 loop reads CASSPGDRGPLNTEAFF. The CDR3 DNA follows: TGCGCCAGCAGCCCCGGGGACAGGGGGCCCCTGAACACTGAAGCTTTCTTT. Complete variable domain (other parts from reference TRBV5-1 and TRBJ1-1): KAGVTQTPRYLIKTRGQQVTLSCSPISGHRSVSWYQQTPGQGLQFLFEYFSETQRNKGNFPGRFSGRQFSNSRSEMNVSTLELGDSALYLCASSPGDRGPLNTEAFFGQGTRLTVV.

The chain is built from TRBV30 and TRBJ2-5; TRBD2 matches at 13 bases. Trimming at V came to 3 bases and at J to 2 bases, leaving 12 bases not matched to a gene. The CDR3 contains 18 residues. Germline lookup yields CDR1 GTSNPN and CDR2 SVGIG (reference sequence). In nucleotides, the CDR3 is TGTGCCTGGAGGGGACTAGCGGGGCGGCGGGGGACTCAAGAGACCCAGTACTTC. Its protein is CAWRGLAGRRGTQETQYF.

This sequence joins TRBV6-5 and TRBJ1-5; 9 bases are shared with TRBD1. The V segment lost 6 bases and the J segment 5 bases; nucleotides outside the gene matches: 8. This CDR3 comprises 15 residues. CDR1 is MNHEY, CDR2 SVGAGI, per germline. CDR3 bases: TGTGCCAGCAGCCCGACAGGGGGTTCGCATCAGCCCCAGCATTTT. Residues: CASSPTGGSHQPQHF.

The CDR3 sequence: CASSLGIQETQYF. The CDR3 DNA follows: TGTGCCAGCAGCTTAGGGATCCAAGAGACCCAGTACTTC. The chain links TRBV11-1 to TRBJ2-5, with D unclear. CDR1 and CDR2 from the germline V gene are SGHAT and FQDESV (reference sequence). Trimming cost V 1 base and J 1 base, with 4 bases left between them. This CDR3 comprises 13 residues. The full variable domain, with the rest looked up from reference TRBV11-1 and TRBJ2-5, is EAEVAQSPRYKITEKSQAVAFWCDPISGHATLYWYRQILGQGPELLVQFQDESVVDDSQLPKDRFSAERLKGVDSTLKIQPAELGDSAMYLCASSLGIQETQYFGPGTRLLVL.

The chain links TRBV10-3 to TRBJ1-4; 8 bases agree with TRBD1. V shed 2 bases, J shed 8 bases, and the junction held 7 bases outside the gene matches. CDR3 length: 15 residues. Germline V lookup: CDR1 ENHRY, CDR2 SYGVKD. The DNA of the CDR3 is TGTGCCATCAGTGAGCAGGGGGCGGAAGGGGAAAAACTGTTTTTT. This codes for CAISEQGAEGEKLFF.

V is TRBV2 and J is TRBJ2-1, with TRBD2 matching 12 bases. Germline CDR1 is SNHLY and CDR2 is FYNNEI. The CDR3 runs 16 residues. V gave up 6 bases and J gave up 5 bases; unmatched junction bases: 8. The CDR3 spells CASSAPGLAGDNEQFF. CDR3 nucleotides: TGTGCCAGCAGCGCACCGGGACTAGCGGGTGACAATGAGCAGTTCTTC.

V and J are TRBV7-2 and TRBJ1-2; tentative D call: TRBD1 (5 bases). The V gene's germline CDR1 is SGHTA and CDR2 FQGNSA. The length of the CDR3 is 12 residues. V gave up 1 base and J gave up 8 bases, with 8 bases separating them. The CDR3 loop reads CASSLEGWGYTF. The CDR3 DNA reads TGTGCCAGCAGCTTAGAGGGGTGGGGCTACACCTTC.

This clone was found a few times. The chain carries TRBV5-6 and TRBJ2-7; unclear D gene. The CDR3 spans 14 residues. Germline V gene sequence: CDR1 SGHDT, CDR2 YYEEEE. Trimming stripped 4 bases from V and 3 bases from J, with 14 bases between. The CDR3 nucleotides read TGTGCCAGCAGCCCGAACGGCGCCGGCTACGAGCAGTACTTC. Its translation is CASSPNGAGYEQYF.

Concerning this clone: This CDR3 is also generated by other DNA sequences in the sample. The chain couples TRBV19 to TRBJ1-2; 7 nucleotides line up with TRBD1. The germline CDR1 and CDR2 sequences are LNHDA and SQIVND (reference sequence). After removal of 4 bases from V and 3 bases from J, the junction contained 2 bases not matched to a gene. The CDR3 extends over 13 amino acids. CDR3 nucleotides: TGTGCCAGTAGTAGTACAGGGGACTATGGCTACACCTTC. Translated: CASSSTGDYGYTF. Full variable domain (missing parts from reference TRBV19 and TRBJ1-2): DGGITQSPKYLFRKEGQNVTLSCEQNLNHDAMYWYRQDPGQGLRLIYYSQIVNDFQKGDIAEGYSVSREKKESFPLTVTSAQKNPTAFYLCASSSTGDYGYTFGSGTRLTVV.

The CDR3 spells CASTGGQGGLAEQYF. As DNA, the CDR3 is TGTGCCAGCACCGGTGGACAGGGGGGTTTAGCCGAGCAGTACTTC. The chain recombines TRBV7-9 with TRBJ2-7; 10 bases line up with TRBD1. In germline, CDR1 is SEHNR, CDR2 FQNEAQ (reference sequence). Unmatched junction bases numbered 12, after V lost 7 bases and J lost 6 bases. This CDR3 has 15 amino acids.

The table lists this clone with a few counts. The chain is built from TRBV9 and TRBJ2-3; 7 bases align to TRBD2. The CDR3 runs to 17 residues. Germline loops: CDR1 SGDLS, CDR2 YYNGEE. V lost 2 bases and J lost 4; bases outside the gene matches: 13. In DNA form, the CDR3 reads TGTGCCAGCAGCGTGCTGGGAAGTGGGGGAGGGGCAGATACGCAGTATTTT. It specifies CASSVLGSGGGADTQYF.

The chain recombines TRBV10-3 with TRBJ2-5; D remains unclear. The germline V gene has CDR1 ENHRY and CDR2 SYGVKD. V was pared by 0 bases and J by 1 base, with 9 bases between. This CDR3 has 15 residues. CDR3 nucleotides: TGTGCCATCAGTGAGTCAGCAGGCCTCCAAGAGACCCAGTACTTC. It specifies CAISESAGLQETQYF.

In its sample, this clone was seen a few times. This chain links TRBV6-6 with TRBJ2-5; D is undetermined. Germline V gives CDR1 MNHNY, CDR2 SVGAGI (reference sequence). The CDR3 totals 13 residues. Trimming pared 0 bases from V and 1 base from J, leaving 3 bases between. The CDR3: CASSYSAQETQYF. The CDR3 DNA follows: TGTGCCAGCAGTTACTCGGCCCAAGAGACCCAGTACTTC.

V and J are TRBV29-1 and TRBJ2-7, with 9 bases matching TRBD2. The CDR3 totals 13 residues. Losses at the gene ends were 4 bases for V and 2 bases for J; bases not matched to a gene: 3. CDR1 SQVTM and CDR2 ANQGSEA come from the germline V gene. CDR3: CSVVLAGTYEQYF. The CDR3 bases are TGCAGCGTTGTGCTAGCGGGAACCTACGAGCAGTACTTC.

In its sample, this clone was seen a few times. V is TRBV11-2 and J is TRBJ2-5, with 10 positions matching TRBD2. The CDR3 covers 16 residues. Germline trimming cut 0 bases from V and 5 bases from J; bases unmatched to any gene: 6. Germline V CDR1 and CDR2: SGHAT, FQNNGV. The CDR3 region has the DNA TGTGCCAGCAGCTTAGAAGCGGGAGGGGTCGGGGAGACCCAGTACTTC. It translates to CASSLEAGGVGETQYF.